This T cell receptor beta chain was sequenced during a study of T-cell reconstitution after alpha-beta-depleted transplantation in children. Preparation of the TCRbeta library was carried out with unique molecular identifiers. TCRdb reprocessed the PCR reads with MiXCR, giving one entry per CDR3 protein. Of 350,000 to 400,000 distinct CDR3 sequences listed, roughly 20% are singletons. The count of this clonotype is one. V gave up 5 bases and J gave up 9 bases; unmatched junction bases: 22. The CDR3 runs to 18 residues. Looked up from germline, CDR1 is SGHAT and CDR2 is FQNNGV. The specimen was PBMCs from the stem cell graft donor, collected from the stem cell graft. This sequence was found in a human donor who donated a stem cell graft to a child with acute myeloid leukemia. The chain couples TRBV11-2 to TRBJ2-1, with TRBD1 matching over 7 bases. DNA of the CDR3: TGTGCCAGCAGCGCAGTGGGCCGACCGGGACAGACCTACGGTGAGCAGTTCTTC. It encodes CASSAVGRPGQTYGEQFF.